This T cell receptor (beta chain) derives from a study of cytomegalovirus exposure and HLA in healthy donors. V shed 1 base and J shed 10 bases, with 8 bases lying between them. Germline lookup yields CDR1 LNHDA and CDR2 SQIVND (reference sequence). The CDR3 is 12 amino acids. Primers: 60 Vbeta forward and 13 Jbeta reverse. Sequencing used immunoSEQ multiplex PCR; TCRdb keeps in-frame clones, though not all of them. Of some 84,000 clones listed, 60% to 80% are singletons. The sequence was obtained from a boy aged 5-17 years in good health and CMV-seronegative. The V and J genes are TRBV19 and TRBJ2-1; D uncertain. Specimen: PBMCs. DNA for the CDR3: TGTGCCAGTAGTATAGGTCTAGAGGAGCAGTTCTTC. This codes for CASSIGLEEQFF.